The clone carrying this T cell receptor (beta chain) appeared once. No antigen is known for it. Germline values: CDR1 SGHKS, CDR2 YYEKEE (reference sequence). Losses at the gene ends were 3 bases for V and 3 bases for J; bases not matched to a gene: 1. The CDR3 length is 14 residues. The source of the sample is a study of vaccination effects on CD4 cells after COVID-19. Assay: immunoSEQ multiplex PCR; the TCRdb copy retains only in-frame clones and omits some. The table has around 79,000 clones, 60% to 85% seen once. Study-level findings and limits: Clonal contraction was marked in infection- and vaccine-induced clones late after vaccination.

Expansion of antigen-specific CD4+ T cells with viral peptide pools was carried out by the ViraFEST assay before sequencing. Investigators separated out CD4+ T cells once 10 days of culture had passed. The healthy vaccine recipients, who had no prior SARS-CoV-2 infection, showed negative nucleocapsid antibodies. Cultures used under 2.5 million PBMC per well, approximately 9.5 IU/ml IL-2 and about 10 ug/ml peptides. Fresh IL-2-containing medium replaced half the medium on days 3 and 7. The sequences come from CD4+ T cells from PBMCs cultured with SARS-CoV-2 spike peptides, collected before COVID-19 vaccination. The chain employs TRBV5-5 and TRBJ2-1; TRBD1 aligns across 9 bases. The clonotype was recovered from a human donor who received a COVID-19 vaccine. CDR3 sequence reads: CASSWTGDYNEQFF. In nucleotides, the CDR3 is TGTGCCAGCAGCTGGACAGGGGACTACAATGAGCAGTTCTTC.